These T cell receptor beta chains were read from a single sample in a study of blood T cell repertoires in COVID-19. TCRdb keeps only in-frame clones here, not all; method: immunoSEQ multiplex PCR. The sample holds about 24,000 clones, around nine tenths seen once. The specimen was peripheral blood. The source is a woman between 70 and 85 years old with active COVID-19. The CDR3 runs from the conserved cysteine through the conserved F or W. The D gene is left open where the match is weak. Expanded clones are given a class, and other clones once, few, many or no size at all.

.	TRBV6-4	TRBJ1-2	.	CASSDSSGYTF	TGTGCCAGCAGTGACTCCTCTGGCTACACCTTC
.	TRBV3-1/TRBV3-2	TRBJ1-1	once	CASRGGTEAFF	TGTGCCAGCCGGGGGGGCACTGAAGCTTTCTTT
TRBD1	TRBV19	TRBJ2-7	.	CASSGDRGYEQYF	TGTGCCAGTAGCGGGGACAGGGGGTACGAGCAGTACTTC
.	TRBV3-1/TRBV3-2	TRBJ2-7	.	CASSQMEVYEQYF	TGTGCCAGCAGCCAAATGGAGGTCTACGAGCAGTACTTC
.	TRBV11-2	TRBJ1-5	.	CASSATVQVRDQPQHF	TGTGCCAGCAGCGCGACCGTACAGGTGCGGGACCAGCCCCAGCATTTT
.	TRBV3-1/TRBV3-2	TRBJ2-3	once	CASSQEGGAWTDTQYF	TGTGCCAGCAGCCAAGAGGGGGGGGCCTGGACAGATACGCAGTATTTT
TRBD1	TRBV7-9	TRBJ1-6	few	CASSLGTGFYNSPLHF	TGTGCCAGCAGCTTAGGGACAGGGTTCTATAATTCACCCCTCCACTTT
.	TRBV7-8	TRBJ2-4	.	CASSYPGLAKNIQYF	TGTGCCAGCAGCTATCCGGGACTAGCCAAAAACATTCAGTACTTC
.	TRBV5-4	TRBJ2-1	.	CASSPGQYNEQFF	TGTGCCAGCAGCCCGGGACAATACAATGAGCAGTTCTTC
TRBD1	TRBV14	TRBJ2-2	few	CASSYWTGVNTGELFF	TGTGCCAGCAGCTACTGGACAGGGGTGAACACCGGGGAGCTGTTTTTT
.	TRBV5-1	TRBJ1-1	.	CASSDGQGFVGTEAFF	TGCGCCAGCAGCGACGGTCAGGGGTTTGTGGGCACTGAAGCTTTCTTT
.	TRBV3-1/TRBV3-2	TRBJ1-4	.	CASSHPGGRTNEKLFF	TGTGCCAGCAGCCACCCCGGGGGGCGGACTAATGAAAAACTGTTTTTT
TRBD1	TRBV25-1	TRBJ2-7	.	CASSAPEGARLEQYF	TGTGCCAGCAGTGCCCCTGAGGGGGCTCGTCTCGAGCAGTACTTC
TRBD1	TRBV6-5	TRBJ2-7	.	CASSYSGTGVAYEQYF	TGTGCCAGCAGTTACTCGGGGACAGGGGTTGCCTACGAGCAGTACTTC